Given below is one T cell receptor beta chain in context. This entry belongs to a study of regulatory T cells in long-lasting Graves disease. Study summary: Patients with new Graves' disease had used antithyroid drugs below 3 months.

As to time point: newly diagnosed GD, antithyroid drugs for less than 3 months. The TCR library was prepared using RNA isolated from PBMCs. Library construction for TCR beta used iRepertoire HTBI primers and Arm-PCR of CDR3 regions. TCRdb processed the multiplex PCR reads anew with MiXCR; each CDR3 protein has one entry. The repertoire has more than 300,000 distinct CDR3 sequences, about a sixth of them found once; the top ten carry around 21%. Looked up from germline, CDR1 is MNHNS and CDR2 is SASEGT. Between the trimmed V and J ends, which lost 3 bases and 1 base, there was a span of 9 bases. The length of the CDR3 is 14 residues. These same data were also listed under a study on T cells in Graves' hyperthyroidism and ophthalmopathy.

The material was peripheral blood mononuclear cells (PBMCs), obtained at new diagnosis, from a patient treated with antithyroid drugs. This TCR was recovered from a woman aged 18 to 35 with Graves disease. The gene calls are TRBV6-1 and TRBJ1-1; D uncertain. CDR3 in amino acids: CASSDLSRNTEAFF. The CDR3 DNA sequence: TGTGCCAGCAGTGATCTTTCGAGGAACACTGAAGCTTTCTTT.